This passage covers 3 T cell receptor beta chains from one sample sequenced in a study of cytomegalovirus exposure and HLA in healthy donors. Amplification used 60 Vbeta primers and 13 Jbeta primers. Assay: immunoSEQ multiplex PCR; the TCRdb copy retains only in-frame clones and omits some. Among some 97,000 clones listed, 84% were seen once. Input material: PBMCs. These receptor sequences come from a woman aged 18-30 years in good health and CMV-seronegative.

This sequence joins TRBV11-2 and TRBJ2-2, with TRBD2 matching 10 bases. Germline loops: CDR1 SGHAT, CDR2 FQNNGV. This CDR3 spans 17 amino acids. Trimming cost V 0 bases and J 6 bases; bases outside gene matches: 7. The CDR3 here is CASSLDFAAGGAGELFF. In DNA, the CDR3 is TGTGCCAGCAGCTTAGACTTCGCAGCGGGGGGGGCCGGGGAGCTGTTTTTT.

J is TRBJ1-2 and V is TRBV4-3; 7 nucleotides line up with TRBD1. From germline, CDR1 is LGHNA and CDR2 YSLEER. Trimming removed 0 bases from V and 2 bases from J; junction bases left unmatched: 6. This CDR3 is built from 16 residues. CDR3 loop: CASSQDTGEGNYGYTF. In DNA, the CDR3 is TGCGCCAGCAGCCAAGATACAGGGGAAGGGAACTATGGCTACACCTTC.

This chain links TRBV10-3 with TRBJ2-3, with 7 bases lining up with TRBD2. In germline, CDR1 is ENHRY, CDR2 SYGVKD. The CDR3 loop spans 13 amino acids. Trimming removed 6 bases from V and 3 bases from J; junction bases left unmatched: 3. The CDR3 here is CAISGGSTDTQYF. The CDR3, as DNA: TGTGCCATCAGCGGGGGGAGTACAGATACGCAGTATTTT.